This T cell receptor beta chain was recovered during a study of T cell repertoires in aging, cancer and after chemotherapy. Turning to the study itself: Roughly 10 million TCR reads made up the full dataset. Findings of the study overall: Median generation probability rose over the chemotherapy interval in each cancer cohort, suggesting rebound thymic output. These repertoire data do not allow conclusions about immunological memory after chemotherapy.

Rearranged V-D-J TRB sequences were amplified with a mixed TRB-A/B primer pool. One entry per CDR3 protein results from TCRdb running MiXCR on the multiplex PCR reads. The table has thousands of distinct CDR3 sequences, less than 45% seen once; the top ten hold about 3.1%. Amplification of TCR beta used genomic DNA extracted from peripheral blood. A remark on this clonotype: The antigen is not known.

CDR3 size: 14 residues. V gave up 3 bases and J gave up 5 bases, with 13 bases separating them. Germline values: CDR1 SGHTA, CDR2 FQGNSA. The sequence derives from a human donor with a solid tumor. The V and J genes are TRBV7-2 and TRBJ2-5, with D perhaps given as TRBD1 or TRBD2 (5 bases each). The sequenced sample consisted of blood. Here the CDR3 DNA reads TGTGCCAGCAGCTTCCCTGGGACCGGCGAGACCCAGTACTTC. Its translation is CASSFPGTGETQYF.